The present T cell receptor (beta chain) was sequenced within a study of spatial heterogeneity in lung cancer. The study's findings and limits: Mutation counts in tumors were tracked by counts of expanded intratumoral alpha and beta TCRs.

TCRdb ran MiXCR on the 5' RACE reads and lists one entry per CDR3 protein. The sample comprises some 25,000 distinct CDR3 sequences, approximately 6.9% of which are singletons, and approximately 25% rests with the top ten. Many counts were recorded for this clonotype. As yet, its antigen is unknown. As to time point: sample taken at primary tumor resection. Whole RNA came from tumor, nontumor lung or frozen PBMC and was sequenced without being sorted. The receptor comes from a male donor with early-stage non-small cell lung cancer. The sample was lung tumor tissue, taken at surgery.

The CDR3 DNA is TGCAGTGCTAGTCTGCTAGCGGGGGGCCGGGCCACGCAGTATTTT. Amino acid sequence: CSASLLAGGRATQYF. The chain carries TRBV20-1 and TRBJ2-3; 11 bases match TRBD2. CDR3 size: 15 residues. The germline gives CDR1 DFQATT, CDR2 SNEGSKA (reference sequence). Losses at the gene ends were 3 bases for V and 9 bases for J; bases not matched to a gene: 11.